This section outlines one TCR beta chain sequence together with its context. Reverse transcription of roughly 0.45 to 1 ug RNA used random hexamers. immunoSEQ multiplex PCR amplified TCR beta CDR3 across 54 Vbeta, 13 Jbeta. MiXCR, run by TCRdb on the immunoSEQ multiplex PCR reads, gives a single entry per CDR3 protein. In the table there are some 170,000 distinct CDR3 sequences, less than 95% of which are singletons. Negative magnetic isolation gave CD8+ and CD4+ cells; FACS enriched CD8+ TEMRA. CDR3 size: 11 residues. Looked up from germline, CDR1 is MNHNY and CDR2 is SVGAGI (reference sequence). V was cut by 5 bases and J by 10 bases, with 9 bases left in between. These data come from a study of CD8 T cells in Susac syndrome.

Sequenced material: CD4+ T cells from PBMCs. This receptor was taken from a human donor in good health. The gene calls are TRBV6-6 and TRBJ2-1; the D is unclear. CDR3 protein: CASSPLAEQFF. In nucleotides, the CDR3 is TGTGCCAGCAGTCCCCTGGCGGAGCAGTTCTTC.